This T cell receptor (beta chain) emerged from a study of human T cells and chemical hapten exposure. On the study more broadly: How much TCR each sample yielded varied, mostly because pooled library volumes differed slightly.

TCRdb fed the 5' RACE reads into MiXCR, producing one record per CDR3 protein. The sample lists about 120,000 distinct CDR3 sequences, approximately 19% occurring once. V shed 3 bases, J shed 6 bases, and the junction held 9 bases outside the gene matches. CDR1 MDHEN and CDR2 SYDVKM come from the germline V gene. This CDR3 is built from 16 residues. Researchers extracted total RNA from unfractionated whole blood. This clonotype was observed a few times. This TCR derives from a human donor in good health. The chain joins TRBV28 to TRBJ2-3; 10 bases are shared with TRBD2. The CDR3 DNA reads as TGTGCCAGCAGTTTCGGGACTAGCGTAGGGCCGGATACGCAGTATTTT. Translated: CASSFGTSVGPDTQYF.